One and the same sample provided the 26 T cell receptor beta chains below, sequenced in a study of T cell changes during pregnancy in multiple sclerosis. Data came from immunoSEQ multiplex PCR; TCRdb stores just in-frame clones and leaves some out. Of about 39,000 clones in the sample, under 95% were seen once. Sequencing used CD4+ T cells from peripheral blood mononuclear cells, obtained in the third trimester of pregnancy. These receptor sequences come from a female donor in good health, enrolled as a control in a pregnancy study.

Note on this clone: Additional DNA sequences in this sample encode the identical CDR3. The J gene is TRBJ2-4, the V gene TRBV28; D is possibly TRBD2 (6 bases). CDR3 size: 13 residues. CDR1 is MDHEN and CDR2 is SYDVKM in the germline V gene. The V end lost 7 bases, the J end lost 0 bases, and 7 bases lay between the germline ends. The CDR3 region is CASKGGAKNIQYF. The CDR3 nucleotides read TGTGCCAGCAAGGGAGGAGCCAAAAACATTCAGTACTTC.

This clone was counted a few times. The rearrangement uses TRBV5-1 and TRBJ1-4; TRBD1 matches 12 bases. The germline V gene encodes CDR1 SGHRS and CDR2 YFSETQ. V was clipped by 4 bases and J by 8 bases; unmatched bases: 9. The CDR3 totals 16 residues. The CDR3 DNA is TGCGCCAGCAGCCCCGGGACAGGGGGCCTTGGGGAAAAACTGTTTTTT. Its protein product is CASSPGTGGLGEKLFF.

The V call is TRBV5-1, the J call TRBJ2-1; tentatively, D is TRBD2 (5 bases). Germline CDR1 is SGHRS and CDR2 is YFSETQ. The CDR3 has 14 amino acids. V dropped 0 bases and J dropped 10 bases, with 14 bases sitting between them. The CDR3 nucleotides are TGCGCCAGCAGCTTGGCAAGCGGATTAGGGGAGCAGTTCTTC. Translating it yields CASSLASGLGEQFF.

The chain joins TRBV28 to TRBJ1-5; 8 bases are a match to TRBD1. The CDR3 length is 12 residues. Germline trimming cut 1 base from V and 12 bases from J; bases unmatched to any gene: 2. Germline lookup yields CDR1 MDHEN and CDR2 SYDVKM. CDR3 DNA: TGTGCCAGCAGTTTATTAGGACAGGGCCAGCATTTT. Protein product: CASSLLGQGQHF.

DNA of the CDR3: TGTGCCTGGAGTCACGAAACCGGGACAGGGGGCAATGAGCAGTTCTTC. Translated: CAWSHETGTGGNEQFF. This rearrangement joins TRBV30 to TRBJ2-1; TRBD1 agrees at 11 bases. The ends lost 2 bases at V and 6 bases at J; junction bases unmatched: 9. The CDR3 is made up of 16 amino acids. Germline CDR1 reads GTSNPN; CDR2 reads SVGIG (reference sequence).

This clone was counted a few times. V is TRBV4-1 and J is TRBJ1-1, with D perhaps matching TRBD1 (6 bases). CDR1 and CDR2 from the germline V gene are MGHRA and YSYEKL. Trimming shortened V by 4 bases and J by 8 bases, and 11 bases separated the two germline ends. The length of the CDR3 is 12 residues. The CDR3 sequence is CASSPGQLEAFF. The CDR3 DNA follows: TGCGCCAGCAGCCCTGGACAGCTAGAAGCTTTCTTT.

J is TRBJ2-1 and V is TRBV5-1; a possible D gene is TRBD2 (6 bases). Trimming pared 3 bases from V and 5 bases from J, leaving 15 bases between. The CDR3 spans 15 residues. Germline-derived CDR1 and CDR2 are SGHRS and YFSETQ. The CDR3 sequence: CASSSVGLANNEQFF. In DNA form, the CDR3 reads TGCGCCAGCAGCTCTGTGGGGCTAGCGAACAATGAGCAGTTCTTC.

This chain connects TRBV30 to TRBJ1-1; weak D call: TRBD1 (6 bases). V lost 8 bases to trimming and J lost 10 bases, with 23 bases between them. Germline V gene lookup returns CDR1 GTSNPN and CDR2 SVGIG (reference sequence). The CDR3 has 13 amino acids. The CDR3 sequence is CAGNLQGGLGAFF. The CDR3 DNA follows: TGTGCCGGTAACTTACAGGGTGGGCTAGGAGCTTTCTTT.

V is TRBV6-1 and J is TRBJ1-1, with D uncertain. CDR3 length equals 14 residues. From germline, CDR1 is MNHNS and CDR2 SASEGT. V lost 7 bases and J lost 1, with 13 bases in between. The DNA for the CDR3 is TGTGCCAGCACCCTAAAGGCAGGGAACACTGAAGCTTTCTTT. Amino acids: CASTLKAGNTEAFF.

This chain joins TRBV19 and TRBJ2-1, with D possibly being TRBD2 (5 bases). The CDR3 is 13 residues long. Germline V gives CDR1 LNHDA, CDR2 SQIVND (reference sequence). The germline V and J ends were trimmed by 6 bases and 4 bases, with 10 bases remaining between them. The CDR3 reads CASRDFAYNEQFF. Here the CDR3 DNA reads TGTGCCAGTAGGGACTTCGCATACAATGAGCAGTTCTTC. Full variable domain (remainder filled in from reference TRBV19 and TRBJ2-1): DGGITQSPKYLFRKEGQNVTLSCEQNLNHDAMYWYRQDPGQGLRLIYYSQIVNDFQKGDIAEGYSVSREKKESFPLTVTSAQKNPTAFYLCASRDFAYNEQFFGPGTRLTVL.

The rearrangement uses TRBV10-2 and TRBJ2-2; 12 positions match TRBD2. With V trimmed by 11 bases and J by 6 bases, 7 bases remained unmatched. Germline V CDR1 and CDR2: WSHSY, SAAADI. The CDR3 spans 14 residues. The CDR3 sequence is CAATSGRIPGELFF. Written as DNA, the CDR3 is TGCGCCGCGACTAGCGGGAGAATCCCCGGGGAGCTGTTTTTT.

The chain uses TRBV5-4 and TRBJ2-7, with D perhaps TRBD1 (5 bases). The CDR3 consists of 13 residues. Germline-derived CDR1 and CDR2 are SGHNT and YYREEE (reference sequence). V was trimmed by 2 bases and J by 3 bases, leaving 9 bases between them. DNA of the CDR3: TGTGCCAGCAGCTTCGACAGCCACTACGAGCAGTACTTC. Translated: CASSFDSHYEQYF.

The DNA of the CDR3 is TGTGCCAGCAGCGTAGGGCGGATTGATACGCAGTATTTT. It is translated as CASSVGRIDTQYF. The chain has TRBV9 and TRBJ2-3, with D uncertain. CDR3 size: 13 residues. V gave up 0 bases and J gave up 6 bases, with 8 bases separating them. CDR1 and CDR2 (germline): SGDLS, YYNGEE. Supplemented by reference TRBV9 and TRBJ2-3, the full variable domain reads DSGVTQTPKHLITATGQRVTLRCSPRSGDLSVYWYQQSLDQGLQFLIQYYNGEERAKGNILERFSAQQFPDLHSELNLSSLELGDSALYFCASSVGRIDTQYFGPGTRLTVL.

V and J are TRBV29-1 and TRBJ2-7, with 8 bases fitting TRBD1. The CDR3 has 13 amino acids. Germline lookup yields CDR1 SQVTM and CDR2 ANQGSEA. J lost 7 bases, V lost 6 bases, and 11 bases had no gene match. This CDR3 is CSVVRTGTREQYF. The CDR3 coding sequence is TGCAGCGTAGTGAGGACAGGGACCCGTGAGCAGTACTTC.

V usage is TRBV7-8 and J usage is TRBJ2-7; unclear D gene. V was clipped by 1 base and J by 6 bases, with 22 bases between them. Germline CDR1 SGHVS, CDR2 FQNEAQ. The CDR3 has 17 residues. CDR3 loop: CASSLDSRGVKSPEQYF. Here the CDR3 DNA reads TGTGCCAGCAGCTTAGATTCGCGAGGCGTAAAATCCCCCGAGCAGTACTTC.

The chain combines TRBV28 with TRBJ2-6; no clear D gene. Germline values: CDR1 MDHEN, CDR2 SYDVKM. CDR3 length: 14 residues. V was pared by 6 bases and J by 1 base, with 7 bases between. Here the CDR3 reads CASSAPSGANVLTF. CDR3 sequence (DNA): TGTGCCAGCAGCGCGCCTTCTGGGGCCAACGTCCTGACTTTC.

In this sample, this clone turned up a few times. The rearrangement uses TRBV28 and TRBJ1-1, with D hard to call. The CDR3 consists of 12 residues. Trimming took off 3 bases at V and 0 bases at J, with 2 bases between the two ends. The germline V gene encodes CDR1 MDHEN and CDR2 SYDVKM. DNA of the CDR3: TGTGCCAGCAGTTTTATGAACACTGAAGCTTTCTTT. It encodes CASSFMNTEAFF.

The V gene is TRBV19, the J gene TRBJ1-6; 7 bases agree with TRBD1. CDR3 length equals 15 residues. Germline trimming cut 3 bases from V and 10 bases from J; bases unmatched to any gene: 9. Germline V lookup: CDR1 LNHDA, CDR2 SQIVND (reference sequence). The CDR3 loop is CASSIGHRGGSPLHF. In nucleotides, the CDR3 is TGTGCCAGTAGTATCGGCCACAGGGGTGGATCACCCCTCCACTTT.

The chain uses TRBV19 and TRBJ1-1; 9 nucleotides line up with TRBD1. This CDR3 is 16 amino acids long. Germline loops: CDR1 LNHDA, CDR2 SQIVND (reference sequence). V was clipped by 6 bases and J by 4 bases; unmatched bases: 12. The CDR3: CASRRDRALSGTEAFF. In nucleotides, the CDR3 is TGTGCCAGTAGACGGGACAGGGCCCTTTCGGGCACTGAAGCTTTCTTT.

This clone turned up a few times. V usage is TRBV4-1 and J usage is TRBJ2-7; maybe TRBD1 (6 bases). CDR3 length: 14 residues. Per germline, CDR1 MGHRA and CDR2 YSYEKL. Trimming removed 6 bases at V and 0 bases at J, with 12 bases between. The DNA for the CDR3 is TGCGCCAGCAGTCGCGAGACAGGCTCCTACGAGCAGTACTTC. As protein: CASSRETGSYEQYF.

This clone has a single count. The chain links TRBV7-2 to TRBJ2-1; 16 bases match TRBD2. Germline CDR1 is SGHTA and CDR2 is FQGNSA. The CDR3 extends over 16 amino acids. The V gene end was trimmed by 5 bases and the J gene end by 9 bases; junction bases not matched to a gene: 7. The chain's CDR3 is CASSLSGTSGRGEQFF. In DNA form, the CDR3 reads TGTGCCAGCAGCCTCTCCGGGACTAGCGGGAGGGGTGAGCAGTTCTTC.

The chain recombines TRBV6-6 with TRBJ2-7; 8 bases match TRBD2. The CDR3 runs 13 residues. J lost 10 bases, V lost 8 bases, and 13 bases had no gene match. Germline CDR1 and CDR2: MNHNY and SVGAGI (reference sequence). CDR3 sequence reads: CASRGAGAPRQYF. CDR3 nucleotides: TGTGCCAGCCGGGGAGCGGGAGCTCCGCGTCAGTACTTC.

The CDR3 protein is CATSSDPGRSTDTQYF. The DNA for the CDR3 is TGTGCCACCAGCAGCGACCCAGGCCGGAGCACAGATACGCAGTATTTT. V gene TRBV15 combines with J gene TRBJ2-3; D remains unclear. Germline CDR1 reads LNHNV; CDR2 reads YYDKDF (reference sequence). CDR3 length: 16 residues. Trimming shortened V by 3 bases and J by 0 bases, and 13 bases separated the two germline ends.

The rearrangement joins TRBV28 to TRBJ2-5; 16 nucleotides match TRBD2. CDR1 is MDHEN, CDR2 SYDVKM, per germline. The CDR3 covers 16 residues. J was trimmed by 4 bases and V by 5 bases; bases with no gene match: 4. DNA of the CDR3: TGTGCCAGCAGTCTGGGACTAGCGGGAGGGTTAGAGACCCAGTACTTC. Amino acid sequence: CASSLGLAGGLETQYF.

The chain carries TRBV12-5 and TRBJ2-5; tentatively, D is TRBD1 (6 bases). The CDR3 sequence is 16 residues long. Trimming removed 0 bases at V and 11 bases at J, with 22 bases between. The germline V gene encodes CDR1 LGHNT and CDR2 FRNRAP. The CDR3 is CASGLVAPDSQKEQYF. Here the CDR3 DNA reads TGTGCTAGTGGTTTGGTCGCACCGGACAGCCAGAAGGAGCAGTACTTC.

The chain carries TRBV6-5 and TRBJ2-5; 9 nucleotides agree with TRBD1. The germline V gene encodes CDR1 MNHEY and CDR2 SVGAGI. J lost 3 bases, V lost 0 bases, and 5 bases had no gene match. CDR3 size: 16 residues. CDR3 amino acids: CASSYSKGTGKETQYF. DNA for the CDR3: TGTGCCAGCAGTTACTCTAAGGGGACAGGGAAAGAGACCCAGTACTTC.